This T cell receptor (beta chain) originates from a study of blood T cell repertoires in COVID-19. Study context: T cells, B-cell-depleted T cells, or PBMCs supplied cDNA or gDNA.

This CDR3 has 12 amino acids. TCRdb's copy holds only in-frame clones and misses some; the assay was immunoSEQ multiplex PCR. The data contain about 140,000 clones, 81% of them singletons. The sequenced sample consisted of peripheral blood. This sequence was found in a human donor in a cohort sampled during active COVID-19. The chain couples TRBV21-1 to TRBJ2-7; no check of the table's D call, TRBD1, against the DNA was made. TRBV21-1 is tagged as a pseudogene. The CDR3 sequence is CASAGGPYEQYF. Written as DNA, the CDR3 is TGTGCCAGCGCAGGGGGTCCCTACGAGCAGTACTTC.